These 28 T cell receptor beta chains share one sample of origin, sequenced in a study of vaccination effects on CD4 cells after COVID-19. No antigen is known for these receptors. Antigen-specific CD4+ T cells were first expanded with viral peptide pools by the ViraFEST assay and only then sequenced. The authors isolated CD4+ T cells after about eleven days of culture. Data came from immunoSEQ multiplex PCR; TCRdb stores just in-frame clones and leaves some out. The top ten clones hold about 2.5% of a sample with 50,000 to 75,000 clones, about four fifths of them seen once. Sequencing used CD4+ T cells from PBMCs cultured with HCoV-229E spike peptides, obtained before COVID-19 vaccination. These receptors were obtained from a human donor who received a COVID-19 vaccine.

The rearrangement joins TRBV6-1 to TRBJ1-2; D is unresolved. Between the trimmed V and J ends, which lost 2 bases and 2 bases, there was a span of 12 bases. The CDR3 runs 15 residues. From germline, CDR1 is MNHNS and CDR2 SASEGT. The CDR3: CASSEYRIGNYGYTF. CDR3 coding DNA: TGTGCCAGCAGTGAATATCGGATAGGGAACTATGGCTACACCTTC.

The rearrangement links TRBV19 to TRBJ2-2; no reliable D call. The CDR3 has 13 amino acids. Trimming took off 3 bases at V and 4 bases at J, with 6 bases between the two ends. Per the germline V gene, CDR1 is LNHDA and CDR2 is SQIVND (reference sequence). The CDR3 reads CASSMTGTGELFF. The CDR3, as DNA: TGTGCCAGTAGTATGACGGGCACCGGGGAGCTGTTTTTT.

The chain couples TRBV6-4 to TRBJ1-5; no clear D. The V gene lost 4 bases and the J gene lost 2 bases, with 9 bases spanning the gap. The CDR3 is 14 residues long. CDR1 is MRHNA and CDR2 is SNTAGT in the germline V gene. The CDR3 region has the DNA TGTGCCAGCAGTGGGGGTGGGGGCAATCAGCCCCAGCATTTT. Translated: CASSGGGGNQPQHF.

A single count supports this clone. This rearrangement joins TRBV9 to TRBJ1-4; D perhaps matches TRBD1 (5 bases). The CDR3 contains 15 residues. Germline assignment: CDR1 SGDLS and CDR2 YYNGEE. Deletions cut 4 bases from V and 4 bases from J, with 14 bases between. CDR3 DNA sequence: TGTGCCAGCAGCTTAGGGGAGGTAGTTAATGAAAAACTGTTTTTT. Its protein is CASSLGEVVNEKLFF.

The J gene is TRBJ1-2, the V gene TRBV28, with unresolved D. Germline CDR1 MDHEN, CDR2 SYDVKM. The CDR3 spans 17 residues. V was pared by 4 bases and J by 4 bases, with 22 bases between. This CDR3 is CASSSLVPFRASYGYTF. The CDR3 nucleotides read TGTGCCAGCAGTTCCCTTGTCCCCTTTCGGGCAAGCTATGGCTACACCTTC.

The genes are TRBV6-5 and TRBJ2-1; tentatively, D is TRBD2 (6 bases). The germline V and J ends were trimmed by 5 bases and 4 bases, with 15 bases remaining between them. Germline V CDR1 and CDR2: MNHEY, SVGAGI. The length of the CDR3 is 15 residues. CDR3 loop: CASSNGGARYNEQFF. CDR3 nucleotides: TGTGCCAGCAGTAACGGCGGGGCGAGATACAATGAGCAGTTCTTC.

The V gene is TRBV6-6, the J gene TRBJ2-5; 7 positions agree with TRBD2. Germline-derived CDR1 and CDR2 are MNHNY and SVGAGI (reference sequence). This CDR3 contains 14 residues. V lost 2 bases and J lost 4; bases outside the gene matches: 4. CDR3 in DNA: TGTGCCAGCAGTTACGATGGGGGGGGAGAGACCCAGTACTTC. It yields the protein CASSYDGGGETQYF.

J is TRBJ1-3 and V is TRBV28; a possible D gene is TRBD1 (6 bases). Germline assignment: CDR1 MDHEN and CDR2 SYDVKM. This CDR3 region has 16 residues. V gave up 6 bases and J gave up 0 bases, with 15 bases separating them. The chain's CDR3 is CASRDRGVFSGNTIYF. In nucleotides, the CDR3 is TGTGCCAGCAGGGACAGAGGGGTTTTCTCTGGAAACACCATATATTTT. The complete variable domain, with remaining parts taken from reference TRBV28 and TRBJ1-3, reads DVKVTQSSRYLVKRTGEKVFLECVQDMDHENMFWYRQDPGLGLRLIYFSYDVKMKEKGDIPEGYSVSREKKERFSLILESASTNQTSMYLCASRDRGVFSGNTIYFGEGSWLTVV.

The genes are TRBV7-2 and TRBJ2-1, with D possibly matching TRBD2 (6 bases). Germline loops: CDR1 SGHTA, CDR2 FQGNSA. The CDR3 is 16 amino acids. The ends were cut back, 5 bases at V and 5 bases at J, with 19 bases in the middle. CDR3 amino acids: CASSHRTGVLDNEQFF. Here the CDR3 DNA reads TGTGCCAGCAGCCACAGGACGGGGGTGCTGGACAATGAGCAGTTCTTC.

The chain employs TRBV12-3 or TRBV12-4 and TRBJ2-2; tentatively, D is TRBD1 (6 bases). CDR3 size: 13 residues. The V end was cut by 4 bases, the J end by 6 bases, with 9 bases between. The CDR3 coding sequence is TGTGCCAGCAGTTCACAGGGTCCCGGGGAGCTGTTTTTT. Residues: CASSSQGPGELFF.

The gene calls are TRBV6-1 and TRBJ1-3; D not resolved. Germline values: CDR1 MNHNS, CDR2 SASEGT. The CDR3 covers 15 residues. Trimming pared 1 base from V and 0 bases from J, leaving 7 bases between. The CDR3 DNA sequence: TGTGCCAGCAGTGAAGACAGCCGCTCTGGAAACACCATATATTTT. Translation gives CASSEDSRSGNTIYF.

The genes are TRBV2 and TRBJ1-2; D is ambiguous. Trimming removed 1 base from V and 4 bases from J, with 4 bases in between. Germline loops: CDR1 SNHLY, CDR2 FYNNEI. This CDR3 has 12 residues. The CDR3 is CASSEEGYGYTF. The CDR3, as DNA: TGTGCCAGCAGTGAAGAAGGCTATGGCTACACCTTC.

This clone turned up a few times. The CDR3 bases are TGCGCCAGCAGCCTGGGGACAGAAGTGAACACTGAAGCTTTCTTT. It encodes CASSLGTEVNTEAFF. The chain links TRBV5-1 to TRBJ1-1; 7 bases match TRBD1. The CDR3 spans 15 residues. Germline CDR1 is SGHRS and CDR2 is YFSETQ. V lost 4 bases and J lost 0; bases outside the gene matches: 6.

The V and J genes are TRBV2 and TRBJ2-1; a possible D gene is TRBD1 (6 bases). The length of the CDR3 is 16 residues. V was trimmed by 7 bases and J by 4 bases, leaving 20 bases between them. The V gene's germline CDR1 is SNHLY and CDR2 FYNNEI. Here the CDR3 reads CASTPPGTLYYNEQFF. CDR3 coding DNA: TGTGCCAGCACCCCCCCCGGGACACTTTATTACAATGAGCAGTTCTTC.

The rearrangement joins TRBV24-1 to TRBJ2-3; D not certain. With 2 bases removed from V and 3 bases from J, the gap between germline ends came to 11 bases. This CDR3 comprises 15 residues. CDR1 is KGHDR and CDR2 is SFDVKD in the germline V gene. CDR3 DNA sequence: TGTGCCACCAGTGATTCCGGTCAGGCGACAGATACGCAGTATTTT. Protein sequence: CATSDSGQATDTQYF.

This sequence joins TRBV6-1 and TRBJ1-2; TRBD1 might be the D (6 bases). The V end lost 8 bases, the J end lost 4 bases, and 14 bases lay between the germline ends. Per germline, CDR1 MNHNS and CDR2 SASEGT. This CDR3 has 13 residues. The CDR3 is CASGLQGLYGYTF. CDR3 nucleotides: TGTGCCAGCGGCCTACAGGGTCTCTATGGCTACACCTTC.

The gene calls are TRBV6-5 and TRBJ2-1; D gene uncertain. Germline V CDR1 and CDR2: MNHEY, SVGAGI. This CDR3 has 12 amino acids. The V end lost 4 bases, the J end lost 4 bases, and 5 bases lay between the germline ends. The CDR3 coding sequence is TGTGCCAGCAGTTCGGATTACAATGAGCAGTTCTTC. Protein product: CASSSDYNEQFF.

The chain is built from TRBV2 and TRBJ2-7; 7 bases agree with TRBD1. This CDR3 has 11 amino acids. Per germline, CDR1 SNHLY and CDR2 FYNNEI. The V and J ends lost 6 bases and 4 bases, in that order; junction bases with no gene match: 0. CDR3 protein: CASRTGYEQYV. The CDR3 DNA is TGTGCCAGCAGGACAGGGTACGAGCAGTACGTC.

This clone appeared a few times. The V call is TRBV7-2, the J call TRBJ1-5; D uncertain. Trimming shortened V by 0 bases and J by 4 bases, and 10 bases separated the two germline ends. Germline CDR1 is SGHTA and CDR2 is FQGNSA. The CDR3 runs to 15 residues. The CDR3 protein is CASSLAGVGNQPQHF. CDR3 nucleotides: TGTGCCAGCAGCTTAGCCGGGGTAGGGAATCAGCCCCAGCATTTT.

The rearrangement joins TRBV18 to TRBJ2-1; 8 positions match TRBD2. The CDR3 loop spans 16 amino acids. V lost 3 bases and J lost 0; bases outside the gene matches: 4. The germline gives CDR1 KGHSH, CDR2 LQKENI. The CDR3 spells CASSPLSGGSYNEQFF. In nucleotides, the CDR3 is TGTGCCAGCTCACCTCTGAGCGGGGGCTCCTACAATGAGCAGTTCTTC. Full variable domain (outside the CDR3, taken from reference TRBV18 and TRBJ2-1): NAGVMQNPRHLVRRRGQEARLRCSPMKGHSHVYWYRQLPEEGLKFMVYLQKENIIDESGMPKERFSAEFPKEGPSILRIQQVVRGDSAAYFCASSPLSGGSYNEQFFGPGTRLTVL.

The chain uses TRBV24-1 and TRBJ1-1; tentatively, D is TRBD1 (6 bases). CDR1 and CDR2 (germline): KGHDR, SFDVKD. Trimming pared 3 bases from V and 4 bases from J, leaving 14 bases between. The CDR3 loop spans 15 amino acids. The CDR3 DNA reads as TGTGCCACCAGTGATGGGGCAGGGGCGATCACTGAAGCTTTCTTT. It is translated as CATSDGAGAITEAFF.

This chain connects TRBV10-1 to TRBJ2-3; D may be TRBD1 or TRBD2 (6 bases each). The V end was cut by 3 bases, the J end by 4 bases, with 14 bases between. CDR1 and CDR2 from the germline V gene are WNHNN and SYGVQD (reference sequence). CDR3 length equals 15 residues. The CDR3 sequence is CASSDRTGRPDTQYF. Here the CDR3 DNA reads TGCGCCAGCAGTGATCGTACAGGGAGGCCAGATACGCAGTATTTT.

The gene calls are TRBV4-2 and TRBJ1-2, with D unclear. The CDR3 spans 12 residues. Germline V gene lookup returns CDR1 LGHNA and CDR2 YNFKEQ. V dropped 1 base and J dropped 8 bases, with 8 bases sitting between them. The CDR3 DNA reads as TGTGCCAGCAGCCAAGGGAAGGAAGGCTACACCTTC. Translating it yields CASSQGKEGYTF.

CDR3 region: CASSRLAGGHTGELFF. The CDR3 coding sequence is TGTGCCAGCAGCCGGTTGGCGGGGGGACACACCGGGGAGCTGTTTTTT. V usage is TRBV28 and J usage is TRBJ2-2, with 8 bases that match TRBD2. The CDR3 length is 16 residues. CDR1 is MDHEN and CDR2 is SYDVKM in the germline V gene. The V and J ends lost 6 bases and 3 bases, in that order; junction bases with no gene match: 9. The full variable domain, in which reference TRBV28 and TRBJ2-2 provide the parts outside the CDR3, is DVKVTQSSRYLVKRTGEKVFLECVQDMDHENMFWYRQDPGLGLRLIYFSYDVKMKEKGDIPEGYSVSREKKERFSLILESASTNQTSMYLCASSRLAGGHTGELFFGEGSRLTVL.

This clone was found once. The chain links TRBV11-3 to TRBJ2-2; maybe TRBD2 (5 bases). CDR1 and CDR2 from the germline V gene are SGHNT and YENEEA. Trimming removed 4 bases at V and 6 bases at J, with 12 bases between. The CDR3 length is 14 residues. CDR3 amino acids: CASSSPGSPGELFF. CDR3 coding DNA: TGTGCCAGCAGCTCCCCGGGATCACCCGGGGAGCTGTTTTTT.

The V call is TRBV7-3, the J call TRBJ2-1, with D possibly matching TRBD2 (6 bases). With 6 bases removed from V and 0 bases from J, the gap between germline ends came to 18 bases. This CDR3 has 17 residues. Germline V gene data show CDR1 as SGHTA and CDR2 as FQGTGA. CDR3 sequence reads: CASSPGVGVGSYNEQFF. Written as DNA, the CDR3 is TGTGCCAGCAGTCCGGGAGTGGGGGTTGGCTCCTACAATGAGCAGTTCTTC. The whole variable domain, remainder taken from reference TRBV7-3 and TRBJ2-1, is GAGVSQTPSNKVTEKGKYVELRCDPISGHTALYWYRQSLGQGPEFLIYFQGTGAADDSGLPNDRFFAVRPEGSVSTLKIQRTERGDSAVYLCASSPGVGVGSYNEQFFGPGTRLTVL.

V gene TRBV6-2 or TRBV6-3 combines with J gene TRBJ2-2, with 10 bases aligning to TRBD1. This CDR3 is built from 14 residues. V gave up 4 bases and J gave up 8 bases; unmatched junction bases: 4. Germline CDR1 reads MNHEY; CDR2 reads SVGEGT. The CDR3 loop reads CASSFRDRGGELFF. DNA for the CDR3: TGTGCCAGCAGTTTCCGGGACAGGGGTGGGGAGCTGTTTTTT.

The rearrangement uses TRBV30 and TRBJ1-6; unclear D gene. The V end lost 0 bases, the J end lost 5 bases, and 11 bases lay between the germline ends. CDR1 and CDR2 from the germline V gene are GTSNPN and SVGIG (reference sequence). CDR3 length: 15 residues. The CDR3 loop reads CAWSVLTLDNSPLHF. For the CDR3, the DNA is TGTGCCTGGAGTGTACTGACCTTGGATAATTCACCCCTCCACTTT. Looking up the rest from reference TRBV30 and TRBJ1-6 gives the full variable domain: SQTIHQWPATLVQPVGSPLSLECTVEGTSNPNLYWYRQAAGRGLQLLFYSVGIGQISSEVPQNLSASRPQDRQFILSSKKLLLSDSGFYLCAWSVLTLDNSPLHFGNGTRLTVT.